One TCR beta chain is described in this entry. Other nucleotide sequences in the sample specify the same CDR3. These data come from a study of blood T cell repertoires in COVID-19. Study context: The United States, Italy and Spain supplied acute and convalescent COVID-19 samples. Sources were T cells, B-cell-depleted T cells, or PBMCs; the material itself was cDNA or gDNA.

The CDR3 sequence is 15 residues long. The V end was cut by 0 bases, the J end by 3 bases, with 12 bases between. CDR1 GTSNPN and CDR2 SVGIG come from the germline V gene (reference sequence). As handled by the study authors: By means of reference gene primer amplification, nucleated cell counts were estimated. Data came from immunoSEQ multiplex PCR; TCRdb stores just in-frame clones and leaves some out. The V and J calls and clone size are taken from that table; D and trimming were inferred from the DNA. Among roughly 220,000 clones, 80% to 85% were seen once, and the ten largest hold over 2.5%. This chain links TRBV30 with TRBJ2-1, with D perhaps TRBD2 (6 bases). This sequence was found in a woman under 40 who had recovered from COVID-19. Source material: peripheral blood. This CDR3 reads CAWSVSSGHYNEQFF. The CDR3 DNA is TGTGCCTGGAGTGTATCCAGCGGGCACTACAATGAGCAGTTCTTC.